The entry that follows covers one T cell receptor (beta chain) sequence. This specimen belongs to a study of blood T cell repertoires in COVID-19. Study information: Material from acute and convalescent COVID-19 was sourced from the United States, Italy and Spain.

CDR3 size: 18 residues. CDR1 LGHDT and CDR2 YNNKEL come from the germline V gene (reference sequence). Trimming removed 4 bases at V and 3 bases at J, with 24 bases between. Per the authors' pipeline: Estimation of nucleated cell counts was performed using reference gene primer amplification. Sequencing was performed with immunoSEQ multiplex PCR; in TCRdb, only in-frame clones are kept and a portion is missing. V, J and clone size reflect that table, while D and trimming were determined from the DNA. The repertoire includes approximately 120,000 clones, around four fifths of them detected once, and more than 5% sits in the top ten.

The specimen was peripheral blood. The TCR comes from a man older than 75 with active or convalescent COVID-19. The rearrangement uses TRBV3-1 (or the pseudogene TRBV3-2) and TRBJ1-1; no definite D call. CDR3 residues: CASSLLFRAGEVDTEAFF. The CDR3 region has the DNA TGTGCCAGCAGCCTCTTATTTAGAGCCGGGGAAGTGGACACTGAAGCTTTCTTT.